One and the same sample provided the 17 T cell receptor beta chains below, sequenced in a study of blood T cells in healthy people across ages. The use of a sample-barcoded 5' primer and a J-beta primer mix characterized a second PCR of roughly 6 to 11 cycles. TCRdb used MiXCR to reprocess the 5' RACE reads, holding one entry per CDR3 protein. The repertoire consists of under 750,000 distinct CDR3 sequences, with about 45% occurring once and the leading ten covering just under 25%. The sequenced sample consisted of blood. The source is a man older than 75 in good health.

This clonotype was seen many times. V gene TRBV6-5 combines with J gene TRBJ2-1, with TRBD2 matching 9 bases. Germline V gene data show CDR1 as MNHEY and CDR2 as SVGAGI. V was pared by 2 bases and J by 0 bases, with 8 bases of the junction left unmatched. CDR3 length equals 18 residues. CDR3 sequence (DNA): TGTGCCAGCAGTTACCTTCTAGCGGGGATGAGCTCCTACAATGAGCAGTTCTTC. It encodes CASSYLLAGMSSYNEQFF.

This sequence joins TRBV27 and TRBJ2-3; a possible D gene is TRBD1 (6 bases). Trimming took off 5 bases at V and 2 bases at J, with 17 bases between the two ends. Germline assignment: CDR1 MNHEY and CDR2 SMNVEV (reference sequence). The CDR3 covers 16 residues. The CDR3 DNA is TGTGCCAGCAGTCCTCTTAACAGGGCGGCCACAGATACGCAGTATTTT. It codes for CASSPLNRAATDTQYF.

This chain uses TRBV3-1 with TRBJ1-5; 8 positions agree with TRBD1. CDR3 length: 15 residues. Germline CDR1 and CDR2: LGHDT and YNNKEL (reference sequence). With V trimmed by 0 bases and J by 6 bases, 4 bases remained unmatched. The chain's CDR3 is CASSQDLTGGQPQHF. The DNA of the CDR3 is TGTGCCAGCAGCCAAGATCTAACAGGGGGTCAGCCCCAGCATTTT.

This clonotype was seen a few times. The chain recombines TRBV29-1 with TRBJ1-1; TRBD1 aligns across 9 bases. This CDR3 has 14 residues. J lost 2 bases, V lost 6 bases, and 7 bases had no gene match. The germline V gene has CDR1 SQVTM and CDR2 ANQGSEA. In DNA, the CDR3 is TGCAGCGTCAAACAGGGGGCGGATAACACTGAAGCTTTCTTT. This translates into CSVKQGADNTEAFF. The whole variable domain, filled in from reference TRBV29-1 and TRBJ1-1, reads SAVISQKPSRDICQRGTSLTIQCQVDSQVTMMFWYRQQPGQSLTLIATANQGSEATYESGFVIDKFPISRPNLTFSTLTVSNMSPEDSSIYLCSVKQGADNTEAFFGQGTRLTVV.

This clonotype was detected once. This may stem from a read error, because a much larger clone lies one nucleotide away. The chain employs TRBV7-9 and TRBJ2-5; the D is unclear. CDR3 size: 12 residues. Germline-derived CDR1 and CDR2 are SEHNR and FQNEAQ (reference sequence). V was cut by 1 base and J by 5 bases, with 5 bases left in between. Here the CDR3 reads CASSLDEETQYF. CDR3 coding DNA: TGTGCCAGCAGCTTAGACGAGGAGACCCAGTACTTC.

This clonotype has a count of ten or more. The chain employs TRBV6-6 and TRBJ2-5; perhaps TRBD2 as D (6 bases). The V end was cut by 6 bases, the J end by 0 bases, with 17 bases between. The CDR3 length is 16 residues. The germline gives CDR1 MNHNY, CDR2 SVGAGI (reference sequence). The CDR3 coding sequence is TGTGCCAGCAGGGACCCGAACGGGGACTACCAAGAGACCCAGTACTTC. Protein product: CASRDPNGDYQETQYF.

The chain uses TRBV27 and TRBJ2-7; 10 bases map to TRBD2. With V trimmed by 10 bases and J by 0 bases, 9 bases remained unmatched. The germline CDR1 and CDR2 sequences are MNHEY and SMNVEV (reference sequence). The CDR3 spans 15 residues. CDR3 coding DNA: TGTGCCACCTTCCCGACTAGCGGGTTCTCCTACGAGCAGTACTTC. This translates into CATFPTSGFSYEQYF.

This clonotype was seen at least ten times. The gene calls are TRBV6-1 and TRBJ2-7; maybe TRBD1 (6 bases). The CDR3 extends over 17 amino acids. The V end lost 9 bases, the J end lost 3 bases, and 27 bases lay between the germline ends. CDR1 MNHNS and CDR2 SASEGT come from the germline V gene. CDR3 protein: CASSRPRGETYSYEQYF. Written as DNA, the CDR3 is TGTGCCAGTTCCCGCCCCAGGGGAGAAACTTATAGCTACGAGCAGTACTTC.

The chain combines TRBV2 with TRBJ2-7; D not certain. The germline V gene has CDR1 SNHLY and CDR2 FYNNEI. Trimming took 4 bases from V and 5 from J, leaving 15 bases between them. CDR3 size: 14 residues. The CDR3 DNA sequence: TGTGCCAGCAGTGTGTCCGTTAACGTCCACGAGCAGTACTTC. Amino acids: CASSVSVNVHEQYF.

The chain is built from TRBV20-1 and TRBJ2-7, with 9 bases matching TRBD2. CDR1 is DFQATT, CDR2 SNEGSKA, per germline (reference sequence). Trimming cost V 1 base and J 5 bases; bases outside gene matches: 6. The CDR3 loop spans 14 amino acids. As DNA, the CDR3 is TGCAGTGCTAGAGGTGTTAGCGGGAGCGACGAGCAGTACTTC. It is translated as CSARGVSGSDEQYF.

This clonotype was seen repeatedly, ten times or more. The rearrangement links TRBV6-6 to TRBJ1-6, with D possibly being TRBD1 (6 bases). The CDR3 runs to 14 residues. CDR1 is MNHNY, CDR2 SVGAGI, per germline (reference sequence). Deletions cut 10 bases from V and 7 bases from J, with 17 bases between. CDR3 DNA: TGTGCCACCAAGGACACCAGGGGCAATTCACCCCTCCACTTT. Translated, it gives CATKDTRGNSPLHF.

The rearrangement links TRBV20-1 to TRBJ1-5; 7 bases are a match to TRBD1. The V gene's germline CDR1 is DFQATT and CDR2 SNEGSKA (reference sequence). This CDR3 has 13 residues. Unmatched junction bases numbered 7, after V lost 4 bases and J lost 7 bases. CDR3 sequence reads: CSATDRADQPQHF. CDR3 DNA sequence: TGCAGTGCTACCGACAGGGCGGACCAGCCCCAGCATTTT.

In the case of this clonotype: A much larger clone differs by one base, so this may be a read error. V gene TRBV7-9 combines with J gene TRBJ2-4; tentatively, D is TRBD1 or TRBD2 (5 bases each). Near its end, the DNA agrees better with TRBJ2-7, so the J call may be wrong. The germline CDR1 and CDR2 sequences are SEHNR and FQNEAQ (reference sequence). The CDR3 extends over 14 amino acids. The CDR3: CASSPQDLCYEQYF. CDR3 bases: TGTGCCAGCAGCCCACAGGACTTGTGTTACGAGCAGTACTTC.

Regarding this clonotype: A junction boundary mismatches the germline segment, possibly from a read error. V is TRBV7-9 and J is TRBJ2-7, with D possibly being TRBD1 (5 bases). The end of the DNA is better explained by TRBJ2-4, so the J call may be wrong. The CDR3 extends over 15 amino acids. Looked up from germline, CDR1 is SEHNR and CDR2 is FQNEAQ (reference sequence). CDR3 loop: CACSYPRVLGNIQYF. CDR3 DNA sequence: TGTGCCTGCAGCTATCCCAGGGTTTTGGGAAACATTCAGTACTTC.

The V call is TRBV5-1, the J call TRBJ2-3; 11 bases line up with TRBD1. CDR1 is SGHRS and CDR2 is YFSETQ in the germline V gene. This CDR3 spans 17 amino acids. V dropped 4 bases and J dropped 6; count of bases not matched to a gene: 13. CDR3 sequence: CASSTGRTGGLGDTQYF. In nucleotides, the CDR3 is TGCGCCAGCAGCACCGGGAGGACAGGGGGCCTCGGGGATACGCAGTATTTT.

The V call is TRBV15, the J call TRBJ1-4; TRBD1 might be the D (6 bases). Trimming took 1 base from V and 7 from J, leaving 16 bases between them. Germline V gene data show CDR1 as LNHNV and CDR2 as YYDKDF (reference sequence). The CDR3 length is 16 residues. The CDR3 nucleotides read TGTGCCACCAGCAGAGGTACAGGGAGTGGGGGTGAAAAACTGTTTTTT. Protein: CATSRGTGSGGEKLFF.

The chain is built from TRBV27 and TRBJ2-5; D might be TRBD1 (5 bases). V lost 3 bases, J lost 3 bases, and 11 bases lay in between. The CDR3 runs to 14 residues. CDR1 is MNHEY and CDR2 is SMNVEV in the germline V gene (reference sequence). The CDR3 loop is CASSFTGSKETQYF. The CDR3, as DNA: TGTGCCAGCAGTTTTACAGGATCAAAAGAGACCCAGTACTTC.